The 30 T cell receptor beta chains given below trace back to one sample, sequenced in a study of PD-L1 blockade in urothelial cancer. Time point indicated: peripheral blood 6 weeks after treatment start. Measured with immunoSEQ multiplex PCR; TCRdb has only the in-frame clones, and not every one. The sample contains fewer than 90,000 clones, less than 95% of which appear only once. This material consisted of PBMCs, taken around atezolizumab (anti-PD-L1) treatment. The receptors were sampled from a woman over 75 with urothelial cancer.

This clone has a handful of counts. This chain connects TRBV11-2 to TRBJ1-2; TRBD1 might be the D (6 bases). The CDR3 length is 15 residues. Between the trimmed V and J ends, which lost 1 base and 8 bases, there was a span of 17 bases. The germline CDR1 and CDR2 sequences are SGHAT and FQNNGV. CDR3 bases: TGTGCCAGCAGCTTAGGTCGGGGGGCGGGAAGAGGCTACACCTTC. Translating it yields CASSLGRGAGRGYTF.

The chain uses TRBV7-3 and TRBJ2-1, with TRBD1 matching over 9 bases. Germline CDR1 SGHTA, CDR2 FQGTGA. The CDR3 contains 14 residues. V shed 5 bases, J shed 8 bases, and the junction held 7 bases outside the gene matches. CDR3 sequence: CASSPGTGRDEQFF. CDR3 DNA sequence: TGTGCCAGCAGCCCCGGGACAGGGAGGGATGAGCAGTTCTTC.

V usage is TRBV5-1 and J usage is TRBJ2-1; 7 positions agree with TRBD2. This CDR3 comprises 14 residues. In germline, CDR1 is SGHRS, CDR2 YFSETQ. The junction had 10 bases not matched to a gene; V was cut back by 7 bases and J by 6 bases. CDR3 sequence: CASRRAGDANEQFF. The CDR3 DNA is TGCGCCAGCCGAAGGGCGGGAGATGCCAATGAGCAGTTCTTC.

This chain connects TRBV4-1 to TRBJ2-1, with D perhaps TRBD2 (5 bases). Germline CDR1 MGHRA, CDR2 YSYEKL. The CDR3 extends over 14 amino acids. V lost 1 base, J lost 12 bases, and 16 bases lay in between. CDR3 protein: CASSQVPGESVQFF. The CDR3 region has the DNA TGCGCCAGCAGCCAAGTTCCCGGGGAATCAGTGCAGTTCTTC.

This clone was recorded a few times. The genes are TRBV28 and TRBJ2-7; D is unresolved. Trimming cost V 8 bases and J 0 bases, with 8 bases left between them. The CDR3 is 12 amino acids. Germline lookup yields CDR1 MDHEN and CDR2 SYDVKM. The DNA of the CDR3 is TGTGCCAGCGGGCAGAGCTCCTACGAGCAGTACTTC. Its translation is CASGQSSYEQYF.

The CDR3 loop reads CASSIVALAGGSEQYF. The CDR3 nucleotides read TGTGCCAGTAGTATAGTGGCCCTAGCGGGAGGTAGCGAGCAGTACTTC. This rearrangement joins TRBV19 to TRBJ2-7; TRBD2 matches at 11 bases. With V trimmed by 1 base and J by 6 bases, 8 bases remained unmatched. CDR1 LNHDA and CDR2 SQIVND come from the germline V gene (reference sequence). This CDR3 comprises 16 residues.

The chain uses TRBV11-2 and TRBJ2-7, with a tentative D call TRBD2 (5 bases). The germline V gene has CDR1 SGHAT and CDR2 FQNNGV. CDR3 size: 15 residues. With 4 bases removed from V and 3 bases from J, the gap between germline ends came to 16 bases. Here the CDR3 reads CASSSWGSVYYEQYF. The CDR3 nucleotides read TGTGCCAGCAGCTCGTGGGGTAGCGTTTACTACGAGCAGTACTTC. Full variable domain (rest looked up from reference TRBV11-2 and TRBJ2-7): EAGVAQSPRYKIIEKRQSVAFWCNPISGHATLYWYQQILGQGPKLLIQFQNNGVVDDSQLPKDRFSAERLKGVDSTLKIQPAKLEDSAVYLCASSSWGSVYYEQYFGPGTRLTVT.

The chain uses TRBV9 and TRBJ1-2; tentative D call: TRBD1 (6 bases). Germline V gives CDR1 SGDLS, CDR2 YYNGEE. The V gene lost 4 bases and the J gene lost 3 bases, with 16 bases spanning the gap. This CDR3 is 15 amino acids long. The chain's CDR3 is CASSPPTGRHYGYTF. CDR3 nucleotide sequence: TGTGCCAGCAGCCCCCCGACAGGTCGCCACTATGGCTACACCTTC. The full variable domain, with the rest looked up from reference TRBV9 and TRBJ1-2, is DSGVTQTPKHLITATGQRVTLRCSPRSGDLSVYWYQQSLDQGLQFLIQYYNGEERAKGNILERFSAQQFPDLHSELNLSSLELGDSALYFCASSPPTGRHYGYTFGSGTRLTVV.

The CDR3 region is CASSLKAGDGDTQYF. DNA for the CDR3: TGTGCCAGCAGCTTAAAAGCGGGAGATGGGGATACGCAGTATTTT. The V gene is TRBV7-2, the J gene TRBJ2-3, with 8 bases fitting TRBD2. The germline V gene has CDR1 SGHTA and CDR2 FQGNSA. The CDR3 runs 15 residues. The ends lost 2 bases at V and 6 bases at J; junction bases unmatched: 7.

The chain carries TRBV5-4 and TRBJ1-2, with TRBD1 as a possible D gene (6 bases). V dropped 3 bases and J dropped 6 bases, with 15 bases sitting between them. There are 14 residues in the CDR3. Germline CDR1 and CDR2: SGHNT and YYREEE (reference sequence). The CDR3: CASSSRTEVHGYTF. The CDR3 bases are TGTGCCAGCAGCTCGAGGACAGAAGTCCATGGCTACACCTTC.

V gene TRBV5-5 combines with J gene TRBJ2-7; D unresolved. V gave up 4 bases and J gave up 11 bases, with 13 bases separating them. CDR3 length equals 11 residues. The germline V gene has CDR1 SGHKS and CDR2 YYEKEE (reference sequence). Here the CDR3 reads CASSPPGIEYF. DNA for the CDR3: TGTGCCAGCAGCCCACCGGGTATTGAGTACTTC.

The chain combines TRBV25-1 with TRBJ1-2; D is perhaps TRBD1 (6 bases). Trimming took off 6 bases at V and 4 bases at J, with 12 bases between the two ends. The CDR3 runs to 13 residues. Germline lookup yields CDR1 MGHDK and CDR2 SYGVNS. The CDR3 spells CASRMDSGYGYTF. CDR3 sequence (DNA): TGTGCCAGCAGGATGGACAGCGGCTATGGCTACACCTTC.

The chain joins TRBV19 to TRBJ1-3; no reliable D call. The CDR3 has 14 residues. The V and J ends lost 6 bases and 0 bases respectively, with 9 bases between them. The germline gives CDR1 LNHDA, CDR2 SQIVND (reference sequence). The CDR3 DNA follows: TGTGCCAGTAGGGTGGTGAGCTCTGGAAACACCATATATTTT. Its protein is CASRVVSSGNTIYF.

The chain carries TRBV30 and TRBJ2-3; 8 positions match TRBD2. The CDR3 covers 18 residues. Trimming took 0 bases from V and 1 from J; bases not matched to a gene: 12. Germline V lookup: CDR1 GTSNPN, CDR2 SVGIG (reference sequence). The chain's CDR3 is CAWSVLGGGSGGTDTQYF. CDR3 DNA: TGTGCCTGGAGTGTACTCGGAGGGGGTAGCGGGGGCACAGATACGCAGTATTTT.

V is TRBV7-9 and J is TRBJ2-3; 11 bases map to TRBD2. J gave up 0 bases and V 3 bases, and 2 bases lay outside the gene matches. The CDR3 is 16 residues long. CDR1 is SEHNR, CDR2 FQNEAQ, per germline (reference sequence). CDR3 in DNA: TGTGCCAGCAGCTTCGTAGCGGGAGGGAGCACAGATACGCAGTATTTT. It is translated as CASSFVAGGSTDTQYF.

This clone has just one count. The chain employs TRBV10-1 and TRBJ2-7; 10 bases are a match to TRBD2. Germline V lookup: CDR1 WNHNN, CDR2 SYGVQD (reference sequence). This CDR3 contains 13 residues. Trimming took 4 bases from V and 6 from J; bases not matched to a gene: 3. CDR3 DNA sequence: TGCGCCAGCAGTGGTAGCGGGAGGACCGAGCAGTACTTC. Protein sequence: CASSGSGRTEQYF.

DNA for the CDR3: TGTGCCAGCAGTTCGGGGGGGGCGCGGGGTTACTTGAACACTGAAGCTTTCTTT. Translated: CASSSGGARGYLNTEAFF. This rearrangement joins TRBV28 to TRBJ1-1, with D perhaps matching TRBD1 (6 bases). V lost 4 bases and J lost 0, with 21 bases in between. CDR3 length equals 18 residues. The V gene's germline CDR1 is MDHEN and CDR2 SYDVKM.

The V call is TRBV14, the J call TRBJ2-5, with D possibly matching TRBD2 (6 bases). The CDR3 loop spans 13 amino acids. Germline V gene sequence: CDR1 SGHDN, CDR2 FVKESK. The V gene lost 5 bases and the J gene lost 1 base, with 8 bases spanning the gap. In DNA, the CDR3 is TGTGCCAGCAGCGAGGGACTCCAAGAGACCCAGTACTTC. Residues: CASSEGLQETQYF.

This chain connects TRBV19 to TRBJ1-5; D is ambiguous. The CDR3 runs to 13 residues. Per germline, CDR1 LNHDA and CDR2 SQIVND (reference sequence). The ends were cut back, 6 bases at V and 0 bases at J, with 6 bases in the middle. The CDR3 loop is CASRADSNQPQHF. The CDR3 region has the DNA TGTGCCAGTAGGGCTGATAGCAATCAGCCCCAGCATTTT.

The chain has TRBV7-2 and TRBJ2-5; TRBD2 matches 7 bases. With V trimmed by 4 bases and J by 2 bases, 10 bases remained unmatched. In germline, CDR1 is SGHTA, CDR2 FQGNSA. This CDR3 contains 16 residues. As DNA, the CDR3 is TGTGCCAGCAGCTCATCTAGCGGAGGCGGGCAAGAGACCCAGTACTTC. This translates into CASSSSSGGGQETQYF.

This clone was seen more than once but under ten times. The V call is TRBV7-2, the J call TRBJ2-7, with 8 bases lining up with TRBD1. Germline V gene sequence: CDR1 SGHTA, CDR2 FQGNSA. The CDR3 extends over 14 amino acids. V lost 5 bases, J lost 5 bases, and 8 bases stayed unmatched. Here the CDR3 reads CASSPPGGFHEQYF. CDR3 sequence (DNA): TGTGCCAGCAGCCCCCCAGGGGGCTTCCACGAGCAGTACTTC.

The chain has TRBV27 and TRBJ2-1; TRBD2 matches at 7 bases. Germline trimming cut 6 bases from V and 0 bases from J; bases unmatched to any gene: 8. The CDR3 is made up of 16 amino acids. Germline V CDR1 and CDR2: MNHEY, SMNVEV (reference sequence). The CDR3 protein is CASRLWAGVSYNEQFF. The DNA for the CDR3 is TGTGCCAGCAGGCTCTGGGCGGGGGTCTCCTACAATGAGCAGTTCTTC.

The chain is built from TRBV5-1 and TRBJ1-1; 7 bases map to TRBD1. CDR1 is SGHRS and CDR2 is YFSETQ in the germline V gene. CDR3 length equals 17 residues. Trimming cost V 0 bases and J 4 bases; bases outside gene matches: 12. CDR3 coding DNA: TGCGCCAGCAGCTTGGCCCCCCCCCGTTCAGGGGGCACTGAAGCTTTCTTT. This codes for CASSLAPPRSGGTEAFF.

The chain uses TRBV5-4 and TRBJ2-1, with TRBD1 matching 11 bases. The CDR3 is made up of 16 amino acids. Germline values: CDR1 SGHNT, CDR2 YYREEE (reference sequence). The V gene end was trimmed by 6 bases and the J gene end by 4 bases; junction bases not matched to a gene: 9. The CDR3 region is CASISRTGGRYNEQFF. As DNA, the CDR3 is TGTGCCAGCATCTCAAGGACAGGGGGCAGATACAATGAGCAGTTCTTC. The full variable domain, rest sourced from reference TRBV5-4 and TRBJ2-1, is ETGVTQSPTHLIKTRGQQVTLRCSSQSGHNTVSWYQQALGQGPQFIFQYYREEENGRGNFPPRFSGLQFPNYSSELNVNALELDDSALYLCASISRTGGRYNEQFFGPGTRLTVL.

CDR3 loop: CASSTGLESDTQYF. The CDR3 DNA follows: TGCGCCAGCAGCACGGGACTAGAATCAGATACGCAGTATTTT. The V call is TRBV5-1, the J call TRBJ2-3; 8 nucleotides align to TRBD2. The CDR3 spans 14 residues. Per the germline V gene, CDR1 is SGHRS and CDR2 is YFSETQ. The ends lost 4 bases at V and 4 bases at J; junction bases unmatched: 5.

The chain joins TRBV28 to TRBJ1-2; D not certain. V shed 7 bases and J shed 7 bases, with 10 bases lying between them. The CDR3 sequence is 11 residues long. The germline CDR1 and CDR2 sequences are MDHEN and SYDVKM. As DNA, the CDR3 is TGTGCCAGCACCGCGGGAGCTGGCTACACCTTC. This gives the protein CASTAGAGYTF.

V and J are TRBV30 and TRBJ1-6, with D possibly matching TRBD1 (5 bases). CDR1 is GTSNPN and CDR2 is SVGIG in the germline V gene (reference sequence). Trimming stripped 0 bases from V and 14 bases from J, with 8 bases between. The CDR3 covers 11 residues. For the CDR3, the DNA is TGTGCCTGGAGTGTAGGGGTCACCCTCCACTTT. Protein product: CAWSVGVTLHF.

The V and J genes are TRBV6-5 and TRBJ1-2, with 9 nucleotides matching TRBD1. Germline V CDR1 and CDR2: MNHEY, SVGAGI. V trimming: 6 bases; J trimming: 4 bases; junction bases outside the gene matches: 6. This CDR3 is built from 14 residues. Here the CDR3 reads CASRPPGQGYGYTF. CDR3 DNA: TGTGCCAGCAGGCCACCGGGACAGGGCTATGGCTACACCTTC.

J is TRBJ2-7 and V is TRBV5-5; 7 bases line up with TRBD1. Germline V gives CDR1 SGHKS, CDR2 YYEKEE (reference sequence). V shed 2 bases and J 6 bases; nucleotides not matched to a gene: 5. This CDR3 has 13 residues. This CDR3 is CASSLQGIGEQYF. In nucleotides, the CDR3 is TGTGCCAGCAGCTTACAGGGGATCGGCGAGCAGTACTTC.

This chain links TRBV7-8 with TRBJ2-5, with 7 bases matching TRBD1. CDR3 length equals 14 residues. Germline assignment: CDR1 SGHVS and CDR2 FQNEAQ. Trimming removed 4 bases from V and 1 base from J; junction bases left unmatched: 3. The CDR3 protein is CASSSTGSQETQYF. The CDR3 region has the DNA TGTGCCAGCAGCTCGACAGGGAGCCAAGAGACCCAGTACTTC.